The present entry profiles one TCR beta chain with its context. Its antigen is not yet known. The input lacks base qualities; no much larger clone sits a single base away. Any patient with an uncontrolled infection, another autoimmune disease, pregnancy or lactation was excluded. Diagnoses were established on the basis of clinical symptoms, serum thyroxine and TRAb, thyroid ultrasound, and orbital computed tomography. Trizol reagent was used to extract total RNA, and RNA quality was then checked on an Agilent 2100 Bioanalyzer. TCR beta CDR3 regions were amplified from RNA transcripts. A first-round RT-PCR of the TCR CDR3 used the HTBI primer set with the Qiagen OneStep RT-PCR kit. The libraries were constructed in a second round of multiplex PCR and then size-selected and purified. Sequencing of the libraries was done on an Illumina HiSeq2000 using paired-end 100 bp reads. The study's processing was this. SOAPnuke was used to process the raw data, throwing out any read that contained adapters or uncalled bases, had a mean Phred below 15, or lacked an exact constant-primer or identifier match. High-quality paired reads were merged with COPE v1.2.5, and unique nucleotide sequences were defined as clonotypes. Clonotypes were aligned to IMGT TRBV, TRBD and TRBJ reference segments using MiTCR v1.1. The analysis was restricted to V-J combinations with a frequency above 0.0001, which together covered approximately 99% of the repertoires. The TCS score was defined as F50 (clonal expansion) divided by E x V (chaos), with BLOSUM62-based TCRdist calculated between CDR3 peptides within each V-J. Welch's t-statistics and random forest reduced roughly 540 V-J features to roughly 13, which were used in a naive Bayes classifier (R e1071). The Morisita-Horn index was used to measure how similar the thyroid and blood repertoires were. TCRdb reanalyzed the raw reads on its own, using fastp at Q25 for trimming and MiXCR for clone calling, and kept in-frame beta chains. Entries are consolidated by CDR3 protein sequence, retaining the most common genes and DNA. TCRdb's processing, not the authors' own work, is the source of the V and J calls. This sample has roughly 570,000 distinct CDR3 sequences in its table, and 46% of those were observed once. The ten biggest clones cover 15% to 20% of the sample.

These data are taken from a study of T cells in Graves' hyperthyroidism and ophthalmopathy (dated 2019 in TCRdb). The study in broad terms: To identify TCR V-J signatures that set the groups apart, the researchers used a discovery cohort of about a hundred patients, made up of under 45 with Graves' ophthalmopathy and 57 with stable Graves' hyperthyroidism. Prospective prediction of ophthalmopathy was tested in an independent validation cohort of 18 to 20 hyperthyroidism patients and 17 patients who later progressed to ophthalmopathy. The 100 discovery patients were randomly split 7:3 into training and test sets. The study also compared thyroid tissue and blood T-cell repertoires from five or six Graves' hyperthyroidism patients. Following sampling, methimazole starting at 30 mg daily was given to hyperthyroidism patients, and high-dose intravenous methylprednisolone was given to ophthalmopathy patients. The paper describes TCR Vbeta CDR3 sequencing of 130 to 150 peripheral blood samples, made up of under 50 ophthalmopathy patients, over 70 hyperthyroidism patients and approximately 17 progressor patients. The study at large found these results: Blood samples also contained most of the expanded thyroid clonotypes (frequency above 0.001), which suggests that blood repertoires may reflect thyroid immune responses. Ophthalmopathy was separated from stable hyperthyroidism by a 13 V-J signature model, with over 85% sensitivity and approximately 81% specificity obtained in cross-validation and 80%/75% obtained in testing. Sample size was not statistically predetermined, and investigators were not blinded to group allocation. In validation, the model predicted progression to ophthalmopathy with around 71% sensitivity and 72.22% specificity, a median of around 6.6 months before onset.

Reading from cysteine to phenylalanine, the CDR3 counts 13 amino acids. Only CDR3 DNA is held: 39 bases, read in frame from base 1. Relative to germline, V is 4 bases shorter and J is 5 bases shorter, with 14 bases between their ends. CDR1 DFQATT and CDR2 SNEGSKA were looked up in the germline V gene (reference sequence). Sequenced sample: peripheral blood or thyroid tissue (not recorded which). The clonotype comes from an adult woman with Graves' disease, either hyperthyroidism or ophthalmopathy (not recorded which). The receptor chain draws on TRBV20-1 and TRBJ2-5; perhaps TRBD1 is the D gene, with 6 bases matching. The nucleotides read TGCAGTGCTATTTCAGGGCAGGGGGAGACCCAGTACTTC. The encoded protein is CSAISGQGETQYF.